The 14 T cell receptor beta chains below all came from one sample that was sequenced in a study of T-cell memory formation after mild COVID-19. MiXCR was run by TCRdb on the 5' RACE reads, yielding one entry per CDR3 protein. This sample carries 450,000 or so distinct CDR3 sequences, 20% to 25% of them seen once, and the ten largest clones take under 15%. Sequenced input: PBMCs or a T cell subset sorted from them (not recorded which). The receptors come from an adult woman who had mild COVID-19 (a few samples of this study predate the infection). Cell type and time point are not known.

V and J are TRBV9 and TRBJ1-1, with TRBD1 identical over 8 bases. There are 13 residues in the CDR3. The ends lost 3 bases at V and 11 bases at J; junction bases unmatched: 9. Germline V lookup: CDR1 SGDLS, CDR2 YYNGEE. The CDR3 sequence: CASSETGTGGAFF. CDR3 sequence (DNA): TGTGCCAGCAGCGAAACCGGGACAGGAGGGGCTTTCTTT.

This CDR3 reads CASSYASGTYEQYF. The CDR3 nucleotides are TGTGCCAGCAGTTACGCTTCCGGGACCTACGAGCAGTACTTC. The chain combines TRBV6-5 with TRBJ2-7, with D perhaps matching TRBD2 (5 bases). This CDR3 region has 14 residues. The V gene's germline CDR1 is MNHEY and CDR2 SVGAGI. V lost 2 bases to trimming and J lost 2 bases, with 10 bases between them.

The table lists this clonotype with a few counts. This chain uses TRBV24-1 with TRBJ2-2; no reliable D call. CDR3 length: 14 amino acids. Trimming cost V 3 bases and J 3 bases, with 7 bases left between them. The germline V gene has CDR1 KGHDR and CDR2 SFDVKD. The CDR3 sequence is CATSDPIYTGELFF. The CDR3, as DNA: TGTGCCACCAGTGATCCGATATACACCGGGGAGCTGTTTTTT.

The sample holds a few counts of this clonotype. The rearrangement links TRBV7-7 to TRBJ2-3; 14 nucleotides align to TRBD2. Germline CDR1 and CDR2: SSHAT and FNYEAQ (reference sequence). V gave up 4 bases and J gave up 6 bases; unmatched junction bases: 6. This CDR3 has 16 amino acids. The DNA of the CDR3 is TGTGCCAGCAGCTCGACTAGCGGGGGGGCGTTGGATACGCAGTATTTT. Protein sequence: CASSSTSGGALDTQYF.

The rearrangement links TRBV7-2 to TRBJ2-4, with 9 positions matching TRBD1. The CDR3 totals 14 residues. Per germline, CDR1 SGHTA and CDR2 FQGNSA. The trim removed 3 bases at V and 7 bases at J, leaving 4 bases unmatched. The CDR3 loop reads CASSLGQGENIQYF. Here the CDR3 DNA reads TGTGCCAGCAGCTTGGGACAGGGCGAGAACATTCAGTACTTC.

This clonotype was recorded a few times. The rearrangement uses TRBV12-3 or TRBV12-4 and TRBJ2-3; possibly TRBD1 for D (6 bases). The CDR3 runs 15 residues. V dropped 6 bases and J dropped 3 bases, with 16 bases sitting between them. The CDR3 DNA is TGTGCCAGCAGCCCGGACAGAACCGCTACAGATACGCAGTATTTT. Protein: CASSPDRTATDTQYF.

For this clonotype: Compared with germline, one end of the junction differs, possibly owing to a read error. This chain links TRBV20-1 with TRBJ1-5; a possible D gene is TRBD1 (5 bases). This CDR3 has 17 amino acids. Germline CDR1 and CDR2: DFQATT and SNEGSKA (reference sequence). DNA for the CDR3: TGCAGTGCTAGAGCCCCTCCCACAAAGAGGGGCAATCAGGCCCAGCATTTT. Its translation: CSARAPPTKRGNQAQHF.

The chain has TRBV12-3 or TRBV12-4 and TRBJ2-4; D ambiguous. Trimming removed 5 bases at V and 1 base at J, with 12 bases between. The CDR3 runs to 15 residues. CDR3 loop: CASSHQDPAKNIQYF. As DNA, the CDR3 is TGTGCCAGCAGTCACCAAGACCCCGCCAAAAACATTCAGTACTTC.

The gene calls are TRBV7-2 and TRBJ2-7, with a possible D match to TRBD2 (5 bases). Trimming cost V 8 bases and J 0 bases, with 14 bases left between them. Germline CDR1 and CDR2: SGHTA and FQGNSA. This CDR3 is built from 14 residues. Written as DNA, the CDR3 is TGTGCCAGCGGTAGCGCCGCCTTCTCCTACGAGCAGTACTTC. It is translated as CASGSAAFSYEQYF.

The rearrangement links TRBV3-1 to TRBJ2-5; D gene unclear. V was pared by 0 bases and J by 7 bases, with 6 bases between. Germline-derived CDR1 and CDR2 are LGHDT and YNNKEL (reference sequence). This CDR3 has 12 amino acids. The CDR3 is CASSQEAATQYF. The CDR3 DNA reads TGTGCCAGCAGCCAAGAAGCTGCGACCCAGTACTTC.

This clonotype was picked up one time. The CDR3 protein is CAISDGGVGELFF. The CDR3, as DNA: TGTGCCATCAGTGACGGAGGGGTCGGGGAGCTGTTTTTT. V is TRBV10-3 and J is TRBJ2-2; D is perhaps TRBD2 (6 bases). There are 13 residues in the CDR3. Germline V gene lookup returns CDR1 ENHRY and CDR2 SYGVKD. The V end lost 3 bases, the J end lost 7 bases, and 9 bases lay between the germline ends.

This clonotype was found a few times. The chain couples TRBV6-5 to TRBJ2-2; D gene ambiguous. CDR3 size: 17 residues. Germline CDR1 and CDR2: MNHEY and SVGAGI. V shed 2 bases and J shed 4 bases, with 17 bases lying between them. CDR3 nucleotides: TGTGCCAGCAGTTACGCTGCCCCCGGGCGGCCCACCGGGGAGCTGTTTTTT. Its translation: CASSYAAPGRPTGELFF.

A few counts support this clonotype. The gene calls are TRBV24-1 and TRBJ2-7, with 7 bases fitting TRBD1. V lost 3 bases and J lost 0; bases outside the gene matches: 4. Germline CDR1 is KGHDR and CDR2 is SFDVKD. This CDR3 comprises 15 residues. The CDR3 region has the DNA TGTGCCACCAGTGATGGGACAGCGAGCTCCTACGAGCAGTACTTC. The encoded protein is CATSDGTASSYEQYF.

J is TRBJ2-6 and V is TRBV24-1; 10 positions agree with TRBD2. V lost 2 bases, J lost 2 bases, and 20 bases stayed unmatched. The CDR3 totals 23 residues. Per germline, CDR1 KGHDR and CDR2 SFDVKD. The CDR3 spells CATSDSMGLAWGLLSAGANVLTF. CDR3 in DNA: TGTGCCACCAGTGATTCGATGGGACTAGCGTGGGGCCTCCTTAGTGCTGGGGCCAACGTCCTGACTTTC.